A single sample is the source of the 6 T cell receptor beta chains below, sequenced in a study of cytomegalovirus exposure and HLA in healthy donors. In the PCR, 60 Vbeta and 13 Jbeta primers were used. Profiled with immunoSEQ multiplex PCR; TCRdb holds only in-frame clones, not every one. The data hold 150,000 to 200,000 clones, with more than 60% observed a single time. Sequenced material: PBMCs. These receptors originate from a middle-aged woman in good health and CMV-seropositive.

In its sample, this clone was seen once. The chain couples TRBV19 to TRBJ1-6; 7 bases fit TRBD1. Germline CDR1 and CDR2: LNHDA and SQIVND (reference sequence). V trimming: 5 bases; J trimming: 7 bases; junction bases outside the gene matches: 2. CDR3 length equals 13 residues. The CDR3 DNA sequence: TGTGCCAGTAGTGACAGGGTAAATTCACCCCTCCACTTT. This translates into CASSDRVNSPLHF.

This clone appeared a few times. V and J are TRBV6-1 and TRBJ2-7, with unresolved D. Trimming took 5 bases from V and 7 from J, leaving 15 bases between them. The germline gives CDR1 MNHNS, CDR2 SASEGT. The CDR3 is 13 amino acids. CDR3 residues: CASSSQVQNEQYF. CDR3 DNA sequence: TGTGCCAGCAGTTCCCAAGTCCAGAATGAGCAGTACTTC.

This clone occurred a few times. The V and J genes are TRBV7-3 and TRBJ2-1; 9 nucleotides agree with TRBD2. Germline CDR1 and CDR2: SGHTA and FQGTGA. The length of the CDR3 is 14 residues. V trimming: 4 bases; J trimming: 10 bases; junction bases outside the gene matches: 8. CDR3 in DNA: TGTGCCAGCAGCTATAGACTAGCGGAGGGCGAGCAGTTCTTC. This codes for CASSYRLAEGEQFF.

This clone was detected once. This chain connects TRBV5-4 to TRBJ2-5, with 9 bases identical to TRBD1. The V gene's germline CDR1 is SGHNT and CDR2 YYREEE (reference sequence). V dropped 4 bases and J dropped 4; count of bases not matched to a gene: 5. This CDR3 is 14 amino acids long. CDR3 coding DNA: TGTGCCAGCAGCCATGGACAGGGGAGAGAGACCCAGTACTTC. This translates into CASSHGQGRETQYF. The whole variable domain, remainder taken from reference TRBV5-4 and TRBJ2-5, is ETGVTQSPTHLIKTRGQQVTLRCSSQSGHNTVSWYQQALGQGPQFIFQYYREEENGRGNFPPRFSGLQFPNYSSELNVNALELDDSALYLCASSHGQGRETQYFGPGTRLLVL.

This CDR3 is CSAGDRGDTEAFF. CDR3 nucleotides: TGCAGCGCTGGGGACAGGGGGGACACTGAAGCTTTCTTT. This rearrangement joins TRBV29-1 to TRBJ1-1; the match to TRBD1 covers 11 bases. The germline V gene has CDR1 SQVTM and CDR2 ANQGSEA. The CDR3 loop spans 13 amino acids. Unmatched junction bases numbered 4, after V lost 7 bases and J lost 3 bases. Variable domain in full (rest from reference TRBV29-1 and TRBJ1-1): SAVISQKPSRDICQRGTSLTIQCQVDSQVTMMFWYRQQPGQSLTLIATANQGSEATYESGFVIDKFPISRPNLTFSTLTVSNMSPEDSSIYLCSAGDRGDTEAFFGQGTRLTVV.

This clone has just a few counts. The CDR3 spells CASSHGDRAHEQYF. The CDR3 DNA follows: TGCGCCAGCAGCCACGGAGACAGGGCCCACGAGCAGTACTTC. The J gene is TRBJ2-7, the V gene TRBV4-1, with 7 nucleotides matching TRBD1. The trim removed 3 bases at V and 5 bases at J, leaving 7 bases unmatched. The germline CDR1 and CDR2 sequences are MGHRA and YSYEKL. The length of the CDR3 is 14 residues.